Sequencing of this TCR beta chain was carried out in a study of shared clonotypes between healthy human individuals. Findings and limits, study-wide: It was the non-shared clonotypes that had lower generation probabilities than clonotypes shared by all four donors. The authors sampled blood alone, and tissue repertoires likely differ. Few donors limited the genetic and exposure-history diversity represented.

The table came from immunoSEQ multiplex PCR; TCRdb's copy has only in-frame clones and leaves some out. The repertoire holds about 2.1 million clones, with 90% to 95% as singletons. Naive CD8 isolation took CD45RO-negative cells positively selected for CCR7 and excluded terminally differentiated effector memory CD45RA+ cells. A word on this clone: Its antigen remains unknown.

This clonotype originated in a young man in good health. Some clones in this sample may be carry-over from other donors' samples. Sequenced sample: naive CD8+ T cells from PBMCs.

The CDR3 loop reads CASSQGGTGMGEQYF. The CDR3 DNA follows: TGCGCCAGCAGCCAAGGCGGGACAGGGATGGGGGAGCAGTACTTC. The J gene is TRBJ2-7, the V gene TRBV4-1, with 9 nucleotides matching TRBD1. The CDR3 covers 15 residues. Trimming took 1 base from V and 7 from J; bases not matched to a gene: 8. Per the germline V gene, CDR1 is MGHRA and CDR2 is YSYEKL.